These T cell receptor beta chains were read from a single sample in a study of OX40 agonist ivuxolimab in advanced cancers. Clones were read by immunoSEQ multiplex PCR, and TCRdb kept only the in-frame ones, dropping some. The sample shows 100,000 to 130,000 clones, 85% to 95% of them seen only once. Sequenced material: CD4+ or CD8+ T cells sorted from blood, taken in a trial of the OX40 agonist ivuxolimab. The source is an adult with an advanced solid tumor such as melanoma, head and neck, liver or kidney cancer. The CDR3 runs from the conserved cysteine through the conserved F or W. The D gene is left open where the match is weak. A clone size is listed for some rows: how often the clone was seen (once, few, many), or a class if it is expanded.

>TRBJ2-7|.|15|TRBV6-5|.
CASRENSAFAYEQYF
TGTGCCAGCAGAGAGAATAGCGCCTTCGCCTACGAGCAGTACTTC
>TRBJ1-6|TRBD1|14|TRBV10-3|.
CAISEPDRDSPLHF
TGTGCCATCAGTGAGCCGGACAGGGATTCACCCCTCCACTTT
>TRBJ1-5|.|14|TRBV27|.
CASSLGWGDQPQHF
TGTGCCAGCAGTTTAGGCTGGGGAGATCAGCCCCAGCATTTT
>TRBJ2-6|TRBD2|19|TRBV18|.
CASSPPSLAGYSGANVLTF
TGTGCCAGCTCACCACCGTCGCTAGCGGGCTACTCTGGGGCCAACGTCCTGACTTTC
>TRBJ1-1|TRBD1|14|TRBV6-5|.
CASSLHGDRGMAFF
TGTGCCAGCAGCCTGCACGGGGACAGGGGTATGGCTTTCTTT
>TRBJ1-1|.|12|TRBV19|.
CASRGGKAEAFF
TGTGCCAGTAGGGGGGGAAAGGCTGAAGCTTTCTTT
>TRBJ2-3|.|15|TRBV11-3|.
CASSFLGGGTDTQYF
TGTGCCAGCAGCTTCTTAGGGGGAGGCACAGATACGCAGTATTTT
>TRBJ1-1|.|15|TRBV6-5|.
CASSYSPGRDTEAFF
TGTGCCAGCAGTTACTCGCCAGGGAGAGACACTGAAGCTTTCTTT
>TRBJ2-2|.|14|TRBV18|.
CASSRNPATGELFF
TGTGCCAGCTCACGCAACCCAGCGACCGGGGAGCTGTTTTTT
>TRBJ1-4|.|14|TRBV10-2|once
CASSEIGGNEKLFF
TGCGCCAGCAGTGAGATTGGGGGGAACGAAAAACTGTTTTTT
>TRBJ1-2|TRBD1|12|TRBV18|.
CASSPGQGAYTF
TGTGCCAGCTCACCAGGACAGGGTGCCTACACCTTC
>TRBJ2-7|TRBD1|14|TRBV18|.
CASSPPRAGGEQYF
TGTGCCAGCTCACCACCCCGGGCAGGGGGCGAGCAGTACTTC
>TRBJ1-2|.|15|TRBV19|.
CASSIVEGFNYGYTF
TGTGCCAGTAGTATAGTGGAGGGCTTCAACTATGGCTACACCTTC
>TRBJ2-7|TRBD1|15|TRBV5-4|.
CASSGGTGGGYEQYF
TGTGCCAGCAGCGGAGGGACAGGGGGGGGCTACGAGCAGTACTTC
>TRBJ1-1|.|11|TRBV7-3|.
CASSFYTEAFF
TGTGCCAGCAGCTTTTACACTGAAGCTTTCTTT
>TRBJ2-6|.|18|TRBV9|.
CASSVAQGLRSGANVLTF
TGTGCCAGCAGCGTAGCCCAGGGTTTACGCTCTGGGGCCAACGTCCTGACTTTC
>TRBJ2-5|.|13|TRBV19|.
CASAGQGPETQYF
TGTGCCAGTGCGGGGCAGGGGCCGGAGACCCAGTACTTC
>TRBJ1-1|TRBD1|15|TRBV5-1|few
CASSKTGAMNTEAFF
TGCGCCAGCAGCAAGACAGGGGCGATGAACACTGAAGCTTTCTTT
>TRBJ2-7|.|13|TRBV11-1|once
CASSLGRSYEQYF
TGTGCCAGCAGCTTAGGCCGTTCCTACGAGCAGTACTTC
>TRBJ2-5|TRBD1|16|TRBV18|.
CASSPLPGQGQETQYF
TGTGCCAGCTCACCTCTGCCGGGACAGGGCCAAGAGACCCAGTACTTC
>TRBJ2-7|.|14|TRBV7-9|.
CASSSLRSSYEQYF
TGTGCCAGCAGCTCCCTTAGAAGCTCCTACGAGCAGTACTTC
>TRBJ1-2|.|15|TRBV30|.
CAWTHGDGQKYGYTF
TGTGCCTGGACTCACGGGGACGGACAAAAATATGGCTACACCTTC
>TRBJ2-1|.|18|TRBV9|.
CASSPDLARGTLNNEQFF
TGTGCCAGCAGCCCGGATTTGGCCCGGGGGACCTTGAATAATGAGCAGTTCTTC
>TRBJ1-2|TRBD1|18|TRBV15|.
CATSRPTGGTGFTYGYTF
TGTGCCACCAGCAGACCAACCGGGGGGACAGGGTTTACTTATGGCTACACCTTC
>TRBJ1-1|.|11|TRBV6-5|.
CASTDHTEAFF
TGTGCCAGCACCGATCACACTGAAGCTTTCTTT
>TRBJ2-7|.|15|TRBV6-4|.
CASRWGACDSYEQYF
TGTGCCAGCAGGTGGGGGGCGTGTGACTCCTACGAGCAGTACTTC
>TRBJ1-6|.|16|TRBV27|.
CASSFSVRVSDSPLHF
TGTGCCAGCAGTTTTTCGGTTAGGGTGAGTGATTCACCCCTCCACTTT
>TRBJ2-6|.|17|TRBV5-5|.
CASSLSSVLSGANVLTF
TGTGCCAGCAGCTTGAGTTCGGTCCTCTCTGGGGCCAACGTCCTGACTTTC
>TRBJ1-2|TRBD1|17|TRBV4-1|.
CASSQEVRDRGSYGYTF
TGCGCCAGCAGCCAAGAAGTTAGGGACAGGGGCAGCTATGGCTACACCTTC
>TRBJ1-1|.|13|TRBV7-8|.
CASSPLMVEEAFF
TGTGCCAGCAGCCCTTTGATGGTGGAGGAAGCTTTCTTT